These 28 T cell receptor beta chains were sequenced from one sample in a study of cytomegalovirus exposure and HLA in healthy donors. The PCR had 60 Vbeta and 13 Jbeta primers. Some clones are missing from TCRdb's copy, which holds only in-frame ones; the method was immunoSEQ multiplex PCR. The table includes 130,000 to 150,000 clones, roughly 76% detected once. The sequenced material came from PBMCs. The receptor set was obtained from a woman in her thirties or forties in good health and CMV-seronegative.

This clone was seen only a few times. V gene TRBV4-1 combines with J gene TRBJ1-5, with TRBD1 matching over 9 bases. Germline V gene sequence: CDR1 MGHRA, CDR2 YSYEKL. The CDR3 has 15 amino acids. With 2 bases clipped from V and 6 bases from J, the junction kept 5 bases outside the gene matches. This CDR3 reads CASSQRQGEGQPQHF. The CDR3 bases are TGCGCCAGCAGCCAAAGACAGGGGGAAGGTCAGCCCCAGCATTTT.

The chain has TRBV4-2 and TRBJ2-5; 7 positions match TRBD1. The CDR3 contains 15 residues. Germline V gives CDR1 LGHNA, CDR2 YNFKEQ. V shed 1 base and J 2 bases; nucleotides not matched to a gene: 4. CDR3 nucleotide sequence: TGTGCCAGCAGCCAAGCCTGGACAGGTCAAGAGACCCAGTACTTC. This translates into CASSQAWTGQETQYF.

This rearrangement joins TRBV7-6 to TRBJ2-3; TRBD2 matches 14 bases. V was clipped by 4 bases and J by 5 bases; unmatched bases: 8. Germline V gene sequence: CDR1 SGHVS, CDR2 FNYEAQ. This CDR3 region has 17 residues. CDR3 sequence (DNA): TGTGCCAGCAGCTCCGGGACTAGCGGGGGTCCAATAGATACGCAGTATTTT. Amino acids: CASSSGTSGGPIDTQYF.

The chain links TRBV2 to TRBJ2-5; a possible D gene is TRBD2 (7 bases). From germline, CDR1 is SNHLY and CDR2 FYNNEI. V was shortened by 7 bases and J by 4 bases, with 10 bases between the two germline ends. CDR3 length equals 12 residues. CDR3 DNA: TGTGCCAGCATGAGGGGGGGAGAGACCCAGTACTTC. As protein: CASMRGGETQYF.

This clone came up a few times. In nucleotides, the CDR3 is TGTGCCAGCAGTTCCCAAGGCGGCGCGAATGGCTACACCTTC. Its protein product is CASSSQGGANGYTF. V is TRBV6-1 and J is TRBJ1-2; no clear D. Germline V gives CDR1 MNHNS, CDR2 SASEGT. CDR3 length: 14 amino acids. V lost 5 bases to trimming and J lost 6 bases, with 16 bases between them.

The genes are TRBV28 and TRBJ1-5; perhaps TRBD1 as D (6 bases). This CDR3 has 13 residues. The germline V gene encodes CDR1 MDHEN and CDR2 SYDVKM. The V end was cut by 8 bases, the J end by 5 bases, with 13 bases between. The CDR3 spells CASQQGADQPQHF. CDR3 sequence (DNA): TGTGCCAGCCAACAGGGTGCGGATCAGCCCCAGCATTTT.

V usage is TRBV15 and J usage is TRBJ2-1; TRBD2 matches at 7 bases. Germline assignment: CDR1 LNHNV and CDR2 YYDKDF (reference sequence). The CDR3 runs to 14 residues. V trimming: 8 bases; J trimming: 4 bases; junction bases outside the gene matches: 8. The CDR3 nucleotides read TGTGCCACCGGTGGGCTAGCGGCTTACAATGAGCAGTTCTTC. Its translation is CATGGLAAYNEQFF.

The genes are TRBV7-3 and TRBJ2-1; a possible D gene is TRBD2 (5 bases). CDR3 size: 13 residues. The germline V gene has CDR1 SGHTA and CDR2 FQGTGA. V lost 6 bases and J lost 8, with 14 bases in between. The CDR3 bases are TGTGCCAGCAGTCGAGACTACGGGGATGAGCAGTTCTTC. This encodes CASSRDYGDEQFF.

This rearrangement joins TRBV28 to TRBJ1-1; 8 bases align to TRBD1. The CDR3 sequence is 15 residues long. V trimming: 5 bases; J trimming: 12 bases; junction bases outside the gene matches: 17. Germline V CDR1 and CDR2: MDHEN, SYDVKM. CDR3 protein: CASSTRTGRSPGSFF. The CDR3 nucleotides are TGTGCCAGCAGTACCCGGACAGGGCGCTCCCCTGGGTCTTTCTTT.

The rearrangement uses TRBV7-2 and TRBJ2-3, with no clear D. Germline CDR1 reads SGHTA; CDR2 reads FQGNSA. The V end was cut by 1 base, the J end by 4 bases, with 6 bases between. CDR3 size: 13 residues. The CDR3 protein is CASSLEYSDTQYF. In nucleotides, the CDR3 is TGTGCCAGCAGCTTAGAGTACTCAGATACGCAGTATTTT.

This clone was observed a few times. This chain links TRBV7-6 with TRBJ1-1; D not certain. The germline CDR1 and CDR2 sequences are SGHVS and FNYEAQ. CDR3 length: 15 amino acids. V was cut by 4 bases and J by 7 bases, with 19 bases left in between. CDR3 protein: CASSSREFEFREAFF. The CDR3 bases are TGTGCCAGCAGCTCTAGGGAGTTTGAATTTCGTGAAGCTTTCTTT.

The chain recombines TRBV9 with TRBJ2-1; 8 bases align to TRBD2. Trimming cost V 0 bases and J 6 bases; bases outside gene matches: 5. The CDR3 is 15 residues long. Germline V gene sequence: CDR1 SGDLS, CDR2 YYNGEE. CDR3 DNA sequence: TGTGCCAGCAGCGTAGCTCTAGCGGGCCCCAATGAGCAGTTCTTC. This encodes CASSVALAGPNEQFF.

DNA of the CDR3: TGTGCCAGCAGCTATAGCGGGGGGGCCGGTGAGCAGTTCTTC. It codes for CASSYSGGAGEQFF. V gene TRBV7-2 combines with J gene TRBJ2-1; TRBD2 matches at 11 bases. The CDR3 consists of 14 residues. V lost 4 bases, J lost 9 bases, and 5 bases stayed unmatched. Per the germline V gene, CDR1 is SGHTA and CDR2 is FQGNSA.

The chain recombines TRBV6-1 with TRBJ1-5, with D perhaps matching TRBD1 (5 bases). Trimming took 7 bases from V and 0 from J, leaving 10 bases between them. CDR1 is MNHNS and CDR2 is SASEGT in the germline V gene. The CDR3 sequence is 14 residues long. The CDR3 DNA follows: TGTGCCAGCACGGGGGACGTTAGCAATCAGCCCCAGCATTTT. Translated, it gives CASTGDVSNQPQHF.

The genes are TRBV11-2 and TRBJ2-7; D is undetermined. This CDR3 is 14 amino acids long. Between the trimmed V and J ends, which lost 5 bases and 5 bases, there was a span of 16 bases. Germline V lookup: CDR1 SGHAT, CDR2 FQNNGV. CDR3 region: CASSKFGIANEQYF. In DNA form, the CDR3 reads TGTGCCAGCAGCAAATTCGGAATAGCCAACGAGCAGTACTTC.

The chain couples TRBV7-8 to TRBJ1-4; weak D call: TRBD1 (6 bases). CDR3 length equals 16 residues. Germline V lookup: CDR1 SGHVS, CDR2 FQNEAQ. Trimming took off 5 bases at V and 4 bases at J, with 17 bases between the two ends. The CDR3 coding sequence is TGTGCCAGCAGCCCCCGCGGGGGCGCGTATAATGAAAAACTGTTTTTT. This codes for CASSPRGGAYNEKLFF.

V is TRBV10-1 and J is TRBJ2-1, with TRBD2 identical over 9 bases. This CDR3 is built from 17 residues. J lost 0 bases, V lost 4 bases, and 7 bases had no gene match. Germline CDR1 reads WNHNN; CDR2 reads SYGVQD (reference sequence). The CDR3 here is CASSGGASGASYNEQFF. The CDR3 DNA follows: TGCGCCAGCAGTGGGGGGGCTAGCGGGGCCTCCTACAATGAGCAGTTCTTC.

CDR3 protein: CASSFGTGGGYTF. The CDR3 DNA reads TGTGCCAGCAGCTTTGGGACAGGGGGTGGCTACACCTTC. V gene TRBV7-3 combines with J gene TRBJ1-2, with 11 bases aligning to TRBD1. The CDR3 loop spans 13 amino acids. The trim removed 3 bases at V and 7 bases at J, leaving 1 base unmatched. Germline CDR1 is SGHTA and CDR2 is FQGTGA. The full variable domain, rest sourced from reference TRBV7-3 and TRBJ1-2, is GAGVSQTPSNKVTEKGKYVELRCDPISGHTALYWYRQSLGQGPEFLIYFQGTGAADDSGLPNDRFFAVRPEGSVSTLKIQRTERGDSAVYLCASSFGTGGGYTFGSGTRLTVV.

The chain recombines TRBV2 with TRBJ2-5, with 10 positions matching TRBD2. Looked up from germline, CDR1 is SNHLY and CDR2 is FYNNEI. This CDR3 contains 14 residues. V lost 5 bases, J lost 5 bases, and 5 bases stayed unmatched. CDR3 sequence (DNA): TGTGCCAGCAGTCCAATAGCGGGGGGTGAGACCCAGTACTTC. This gives the protein CASSPIAGGETQYF.

V gene TRBV4-2 combines with J gene TRBJ2-3; TRBD2 matches 11 bases. The V segment lost 3 bases and the J segment 4 bases; nucleotides outside the gene matches: 6. Germline-derived CDR1 and CDR2 are LGHNA and YNFKEQ. This CDR3 region has 16 residues. This CDR3 reads CASSHNSGGAADTQYF. For the CDR3, the DNA is TGTGCCAGCAGCCATAATAGCGGGGGGGCAGCAGATACGCAGTATTTT.

V gene TRBV9 combines with J gene TRBJ1-2; TRBD1 is a possible D gene (6 bases). V was shortened by 1 base and J by 5 bases, with 15 bases between the two germline ends. Germline V lookup: CDR1 SGDLS, CDR2 YYNGEE. CDR3 length equals 15 residues. The CDR3 sequence: CASSVSLGTQYGYTF. CDR3 DNA sequence: TGTGCCAGCAGCGTATCCCTCGGGACACAGTATGGCTACACCTTC.

This clone was detected only a few times. The V and J genes are TRBV2 and TRBJ1-4, with 8 bases identical to TRBD1. Germline assignment: CDR1 SNHLY and CDR2 FYNNEI. V dropped 6 bases and J dropped 5; count of bases not matched to a gene: 5. The CDR3 covers 14 residues. The CDR3 coding sequence is TGTGCCAGCAGGGACAGGGTCCTAAATGAAAAACTGTTTTTT. This sequence encodes CASRDRVLNEKLFF. Combining the CDR3 with reference TRBV2 and TRBJ1-4 gives the whole variable domain EPEVTQTPSHQVTQMGQEVILRCVPISNHLYFYWYRQILGQKVEFLVSFYNNEISEKSEIFDDQFSVERPDGSNFTLKIRSTKLEDSAMYFCASRDRVLNEKLFFGSGTQLSVL.

V is TRBV28 and J is TRBJ2-7; TRBD2 is a possible D gene (6 bases). Germline CDR1 and CDR2: MDHEN and SYDVKM. V was trimmed by 5 bases and J by 9 bases, leaving 17 bases between them. The CDR3 extends over 13 amino acids. CDR3 coding DNA: TGTGCCAGCAGTAAGGGACTGGCCCTTGGGCAGTACGTC. Translation: CASSKGLALGQYV.

The chain recombines TRBV7-9 with TRBJ2-1; 7 positions agree with TRBD2. There are 19 residues in the CDR3. V shed 5 bases and J 7 bases; nucleotides not matched to a gene: 23. From germline, CDR1 is SEHNR and CDR2 FQNEAQ (reference sequence). CDR3 loop: CASSRSMGMLAAGPNEQFF. The DNA for the CDR3 is TGTGCCAGCAGCCGATCGATGGGGATGCTAGCGGCAGGGCCAAATGAGCAGTTCTTC.

This clone showed up just a few times. This chain uses TRBV6-1 with TRBJ2-5; TRBD2 might be the D (6 bases). V was clipped by 4 bases and J by 5 bases, with 11 bases between them. The length of the CDR3 is 13 residues. Germline values: CDR1 MNHNS, CDR2 SASEGT. For the CDR3, the DNA is TGTGCCAGCAGTGCGACTAGAAAGGAGACCCAGTACTTC. Its protein product is CASSATRKETQYF.

The chain couples TRBV6-5 to TRBJ1-1, with 7 bases lining up with TRBD1. Germline CDR1 MNHEY, CDR2 SVGAGI. After removal of 10 bases from V and 2 bases from J, the junction contained 10 bases not matched to a gene. The CDR3 spans 14 residues. The CDR3 DNA reads as TGTGCCATCAGCCGCGACAGGGATAACACTGAAGCTTTCTTT. Translated: CAISRDRDNTEAFF.

This chain uses TRBV19 with TRBJ1-1, with TRBD1 as a possible D gene (5 bases). Per germline, CDR1 LNHDA and CDR2 SQIVND (reference sequence). V gave up 1 base and J gave up 3 bases, with 12 bases separating them. The CDR3 has 15 amino acids. CDR3: CASSIGGTIHTEAFF. CDR3 coding DNA: TGTGCCAGTAGTATAGGGGGCACTATTCACACTGAAGCTTTCTTT.

This clone was observed once. The CDR3 bases are TGCGCCAGCAGCCAAGATAGGGGTTCGAACACCGGGGAGCTGTTTTTT. Protein sequence: CASSQDRGSNTGELFF. V usage is TRBV4-1 and J usage is TRBJ2-2, with a possible D match to TRBD1 (5 bases). CDR1 MGHRA and CDR2 YSYEKL come from the germline V gene. V lost 0 bases to trimming and J lost 0 bases, with 8 bases between them. CDR3 length equals 16 residues.